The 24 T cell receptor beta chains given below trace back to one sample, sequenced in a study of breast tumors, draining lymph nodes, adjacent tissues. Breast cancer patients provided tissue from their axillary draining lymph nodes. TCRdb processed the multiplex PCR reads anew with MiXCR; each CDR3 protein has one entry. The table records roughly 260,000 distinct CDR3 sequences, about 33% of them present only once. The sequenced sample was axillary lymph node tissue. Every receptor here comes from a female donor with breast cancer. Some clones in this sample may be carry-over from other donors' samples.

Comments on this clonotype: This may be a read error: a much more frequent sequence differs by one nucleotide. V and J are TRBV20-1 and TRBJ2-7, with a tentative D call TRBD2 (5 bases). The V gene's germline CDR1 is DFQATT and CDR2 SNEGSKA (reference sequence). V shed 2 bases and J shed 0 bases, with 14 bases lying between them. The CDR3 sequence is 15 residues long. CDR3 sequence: CSARPGMSSSYEQYF. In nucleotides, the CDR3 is TGCAGTGCTAGACCCGGGATGTCGAGCTCCTACGAGCAGTACTTC.

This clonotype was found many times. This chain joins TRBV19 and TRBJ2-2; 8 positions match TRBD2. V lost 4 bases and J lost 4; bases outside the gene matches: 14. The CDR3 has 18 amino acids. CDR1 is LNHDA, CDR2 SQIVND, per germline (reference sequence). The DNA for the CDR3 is TGTGCCAGTAGTACGCTGAGGTCTTTGAGCGGGGGCACCGGGGAGCTGTTTTTT. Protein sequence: CASSTLRSLSGGTGELFF.

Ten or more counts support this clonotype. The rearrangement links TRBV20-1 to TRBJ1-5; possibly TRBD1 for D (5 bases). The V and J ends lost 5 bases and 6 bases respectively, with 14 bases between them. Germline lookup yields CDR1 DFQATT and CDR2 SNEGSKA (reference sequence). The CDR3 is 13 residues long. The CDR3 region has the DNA TGCAGTGCTTCTGTCGGGGGAGGTCAGCCCCAGCATTTT. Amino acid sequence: CSASVGGGQPQHF.

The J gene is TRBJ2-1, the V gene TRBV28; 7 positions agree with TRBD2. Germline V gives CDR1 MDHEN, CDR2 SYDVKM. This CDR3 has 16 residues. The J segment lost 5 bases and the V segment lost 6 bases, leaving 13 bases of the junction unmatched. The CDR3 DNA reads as TGTGCCAGCAGGTCCATCGGCAGGCTAGCGGACAATGAGCAGTTCTTC. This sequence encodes CASRSIGRLADNEQFF.

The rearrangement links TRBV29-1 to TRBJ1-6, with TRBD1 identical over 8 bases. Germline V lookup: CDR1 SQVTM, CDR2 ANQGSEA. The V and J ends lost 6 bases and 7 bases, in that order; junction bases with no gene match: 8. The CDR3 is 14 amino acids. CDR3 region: CSVGTGRHNSPLHF. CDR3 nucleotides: TGCAGCGTCGGGACAGGCCGTCACAATTCACCCCTCCACTTT.

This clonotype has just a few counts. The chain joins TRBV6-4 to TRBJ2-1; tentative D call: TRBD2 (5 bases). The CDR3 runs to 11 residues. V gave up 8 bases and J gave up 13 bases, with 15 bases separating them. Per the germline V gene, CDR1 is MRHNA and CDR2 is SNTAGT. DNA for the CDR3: TGTGCCAGCGGGAGAGACGCGGTTCAGTTCTTC. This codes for CASGRDAVQFF.

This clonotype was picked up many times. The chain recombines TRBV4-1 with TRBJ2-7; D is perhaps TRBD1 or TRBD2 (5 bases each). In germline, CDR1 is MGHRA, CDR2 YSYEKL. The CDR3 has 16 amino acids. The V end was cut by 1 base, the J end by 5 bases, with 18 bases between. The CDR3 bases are TGCGCCAGCAGCCAAGTAGGGACCGGGACCCAGAACGAGCAGTACTTC. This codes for CASSQVGTGTQNEQYF.

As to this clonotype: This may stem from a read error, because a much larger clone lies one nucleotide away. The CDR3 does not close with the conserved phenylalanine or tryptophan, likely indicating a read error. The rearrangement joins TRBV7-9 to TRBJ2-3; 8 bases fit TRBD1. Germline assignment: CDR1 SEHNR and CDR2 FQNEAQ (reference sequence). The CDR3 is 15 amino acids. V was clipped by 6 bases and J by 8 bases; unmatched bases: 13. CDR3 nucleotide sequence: TGTGCCAGCAGTCCTAGACAGGGGCATATTTCTACGCAGTATCTT. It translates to CASSPRQGHISTQYL.

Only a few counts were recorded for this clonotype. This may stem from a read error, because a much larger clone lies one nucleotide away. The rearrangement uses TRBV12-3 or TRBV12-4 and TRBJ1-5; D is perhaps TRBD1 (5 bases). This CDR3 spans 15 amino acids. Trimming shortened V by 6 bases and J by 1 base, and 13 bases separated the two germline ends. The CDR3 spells CASSPRAGSNQPQHF. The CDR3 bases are TGTGCCAGCAGCCCGAGGGCAGGGAGCAATCAGCCCCAGCATTTT.

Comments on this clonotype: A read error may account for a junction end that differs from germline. CDR3 region: CASSLGTYNPPPHF. CDR3 nucleotides: TGCGCCAGCAGCTTGGGGACGTATAATCCCCCCCCCCACTTT. V usage is TRBV5-1 and J usage is TRBJ1-6; D is unclear. Germline V lookup: CDR1 SGHRS, CDR2 YFSETQ. This CDR3 has 14 residues.

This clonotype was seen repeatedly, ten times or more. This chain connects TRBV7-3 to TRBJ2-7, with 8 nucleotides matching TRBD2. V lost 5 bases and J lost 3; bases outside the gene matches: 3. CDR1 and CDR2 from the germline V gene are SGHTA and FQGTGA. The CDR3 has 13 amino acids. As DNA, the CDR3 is TGTGCCAGCAGCCCAGGGACTAGCTACGAGCAGTACTTC. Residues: CASSPGTSYEQYF.

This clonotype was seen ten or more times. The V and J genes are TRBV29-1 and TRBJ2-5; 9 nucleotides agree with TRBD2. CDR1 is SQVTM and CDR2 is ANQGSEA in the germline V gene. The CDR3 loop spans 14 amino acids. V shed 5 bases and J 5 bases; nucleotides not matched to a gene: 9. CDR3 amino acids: CSVSSGTSPETQYF. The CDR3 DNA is TGCAGCGTTAGCTCCGGGACTAGCCCTGAGACCCAGTACTTC.

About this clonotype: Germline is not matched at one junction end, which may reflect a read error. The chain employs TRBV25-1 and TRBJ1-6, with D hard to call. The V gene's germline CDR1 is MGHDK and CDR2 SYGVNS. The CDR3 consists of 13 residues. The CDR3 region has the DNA TGTGCCAGCAGTGAACGGGAAGGTTCACCCCTTCACTTT. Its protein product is CASSEREGSPLHF.

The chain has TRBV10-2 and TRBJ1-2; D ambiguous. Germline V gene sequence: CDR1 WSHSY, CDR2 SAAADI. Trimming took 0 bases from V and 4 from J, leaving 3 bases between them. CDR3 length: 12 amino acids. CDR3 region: CASSESGYGYTF. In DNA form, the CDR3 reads TGCGCCAGCAGTGAGTCCGGCTATGGCTACACCTTC.

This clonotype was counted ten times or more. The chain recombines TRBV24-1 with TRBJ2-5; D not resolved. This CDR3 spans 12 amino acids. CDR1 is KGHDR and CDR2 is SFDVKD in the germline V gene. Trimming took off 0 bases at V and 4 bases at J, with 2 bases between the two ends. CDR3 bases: TGTGCCACCAGTGATTTGCGAGAGACCCAGTACTTC. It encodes CATSDLRETQYF.

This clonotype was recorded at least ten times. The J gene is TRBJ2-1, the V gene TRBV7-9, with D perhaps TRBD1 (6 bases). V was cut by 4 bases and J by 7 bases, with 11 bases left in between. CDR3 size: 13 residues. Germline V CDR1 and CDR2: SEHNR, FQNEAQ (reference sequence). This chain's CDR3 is CASSWGTINEQFF. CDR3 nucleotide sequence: TGTGCCAGCAGCTGGGGGACAATTAATGAGCAGTTCTTC.

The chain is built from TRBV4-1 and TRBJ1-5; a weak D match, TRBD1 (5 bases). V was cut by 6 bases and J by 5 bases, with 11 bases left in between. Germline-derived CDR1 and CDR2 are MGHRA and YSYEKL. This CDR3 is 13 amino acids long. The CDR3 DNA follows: TGCGCCAGCAGGCCGACGGGGGATCAGCCCCAGCATTTT. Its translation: CASRPTGDQPQHF.

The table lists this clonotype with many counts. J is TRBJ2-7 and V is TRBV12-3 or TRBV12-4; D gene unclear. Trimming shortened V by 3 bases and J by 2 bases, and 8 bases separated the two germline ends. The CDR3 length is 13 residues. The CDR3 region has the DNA TGTGCCAGCAGTTTTAGGGTACCCTACGAGCAGTACTTC. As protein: CASSFRVPYEQYF.

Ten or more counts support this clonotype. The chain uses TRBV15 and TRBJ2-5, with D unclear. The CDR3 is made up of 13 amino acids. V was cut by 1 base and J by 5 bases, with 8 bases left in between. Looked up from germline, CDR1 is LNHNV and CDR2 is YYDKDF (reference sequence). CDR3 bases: TGTGCCACCAGCAGAGGGCTCGCTGAGACCCAGTACTTC. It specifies CATSRGLAETQYF.

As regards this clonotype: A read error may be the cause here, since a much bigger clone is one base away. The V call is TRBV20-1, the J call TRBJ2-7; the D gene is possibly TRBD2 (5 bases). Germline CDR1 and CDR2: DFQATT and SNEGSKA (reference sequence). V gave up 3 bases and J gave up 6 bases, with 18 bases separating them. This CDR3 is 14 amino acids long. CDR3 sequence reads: CSASQPGIPFEQYF. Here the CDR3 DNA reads TGCAGTGCTAGTCAACCGGGAATACCCTTCGAGCAGTACTTC.

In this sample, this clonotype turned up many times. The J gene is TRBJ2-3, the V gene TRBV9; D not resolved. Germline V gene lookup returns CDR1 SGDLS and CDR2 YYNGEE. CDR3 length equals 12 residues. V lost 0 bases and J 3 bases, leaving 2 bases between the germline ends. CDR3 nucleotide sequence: TGTGCCAGCAGCGTAGTTACAGATACGCAGTATTTT. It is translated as CASSVVTDTQYF. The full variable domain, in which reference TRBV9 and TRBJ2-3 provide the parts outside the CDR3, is DSGVTQTPKHLITATGQRVTLRCSPRSGDLSVYWYQQSLDQGLQFLIQYYNGEERAKGNILERFSAQQFPDLHSELNLSSLELGDSALYFCASSVVTDTQYFGPGTRLTVL.

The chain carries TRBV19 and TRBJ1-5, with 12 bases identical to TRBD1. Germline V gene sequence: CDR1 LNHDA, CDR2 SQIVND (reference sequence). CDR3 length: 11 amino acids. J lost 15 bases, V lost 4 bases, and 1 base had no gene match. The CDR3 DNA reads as TGTGCCAGTAGTAAGGGACAGGGGGCGCATTTT. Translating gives CASSKGQGAHF.

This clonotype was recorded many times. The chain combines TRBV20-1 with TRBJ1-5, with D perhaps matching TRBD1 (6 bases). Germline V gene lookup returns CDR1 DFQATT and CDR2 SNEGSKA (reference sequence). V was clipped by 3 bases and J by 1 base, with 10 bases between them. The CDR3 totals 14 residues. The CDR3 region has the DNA TGCAGTGCTAGGTTAACAGGGAGCAATCAGCCCCAGCATTTT. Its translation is CSARLTGSNQPQHF.

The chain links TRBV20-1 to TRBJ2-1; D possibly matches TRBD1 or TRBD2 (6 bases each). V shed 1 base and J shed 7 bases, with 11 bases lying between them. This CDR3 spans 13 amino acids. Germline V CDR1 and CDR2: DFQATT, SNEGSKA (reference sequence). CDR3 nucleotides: TGCAGTGCTAGAGGTGGGGGGCCGAATGAGCAGTTCTTC. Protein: CSARGGGPNEQFF.